This is a list of T cell receptor beta chains from one sample in a study of cytomegalovirus exposure and HLA in healthy donors. Assay used: immunoSEQ multiplex PCR; TCRdb lists only in-frame clones, some missing. This sample carries 120,000 or so clones, less than 85% of them seen once, and the ten largest clones take 13%. The sequenced sample was PBMCs. The receptors derive from a man aged 25 to 40 in good health and CMV-seropositive. The CDR3 runs from the conserved cysteine through the conserved F or W. Fields, in order: V gene, J gene, D gene, clone size, CDR3 protein, CDR3 DNA. A D gene is named only where the DNA matches it firmly. Size tells how often a clone was seen (once, few, many) or the class of an expanded clone, and some rows leave it out.

V: TRBV7-9
J: TRBJ1-2
D: TRBD1
size: .
CDR3: CASSQGTGDGYTF
DNA: TGTGCCAGCAGCCAAGGGACAGGGGATGGCTACACCTTC

V: TRBV15
J: TRBJ1-2
D: .
size: .
CDR3: CATSTNRVIDYGYTF
DNA: TGTGCCACCAGCACAAACAGGGTCATAGACTATGGCTACACCTTC

V: TRBV5-6
J: TRBJ2-1
D: TRBD2
size: .
CDR3: CASSLRLGASGGARNEQFF
DNA: TGTGCCAGCAGCCTCCGGTTGGGGGCTAGCGGGGGGGCCCGCAATGAGCAGTTCTTC

V: TRBV16
J: TRBJ1-6
D: .
size: .
CDR3: CASSQSAGNNSPLHF
DNA: TGTGCCAGCAGCCAATCGGCAGGAAATAATTCACCCCTCCACTTT

V: TRBV27
J: TRBJ2-1
D: TRBD2
size: .
CDR3: CASSSTSGGNEQFF
DNA: TGTGCCAGCAGTTCGACTAGCGGGGGGAATGAGCAGTTCTTC

V: TRBV6-1
J: TRBJ2-1
D: TRBD2
size: .
CDR3: CASSESWRGVYNEQFF
DNA: TGTGCCAGCAGTGAATCGTGGCGGGGGGTTTACAATGAGCAGTTCTTC

V: TRBV9
J: TRBJ1-1
D: .
size: .
CDR3: CASSVAQGTEAFF
DNA: TGTGCCAGCAGCGTAGCTCAGGGCACTGAAGCTTTCTTT

V: TRBV27
J: TRBJ2-7
D: TRBD2
size: .
CDR3: CASSLSGGSSYEQYF
DNA: TGTGCCAGCAGTTTAAGCGGGGGGTCCTCCTACGAGCAGTACTTC

V: TRBV19
J: TRBJ1-5
D: .
size: few
CDR3: CASSRNGGQSNQPQHF
DNA: TGTGCCAGTAGTAGAAATGGGGGACAAAGCAATCAGCCCCAGCATTTT

V: TRBV27
J: TRBJ1-1
D: TRBD1
size: .
CDR3: CASSVQGGNTEAFF
DNA: TGTGCCAGCAGTGTACAGGGGGGGAACACTGAAGCTTTCTTT

V: TRBV27
J: TRBJ1-1
D: .
size: .
CDR3: CASSLVGNTEAFF
DNA: TGTGCCAGCAGTTTAGTCGGGAACACTGAAGCTTTCTTT